Listed below are T cell receptor beta chains from one sample, sequenced in a study of shared clonotypes between healthy human individuals. Libraries were prepared by immunoSEQ multiplex PCR; TCRdb keeps only in-frame clonotypes and omits some of them. The repertoire includes 2 million to 3 million clones, more than 85% of them detected once, and 0.36% sits in the top ten. Sequencing was performed on naive CD4+ T cells from PBMCs. These receptors were obtained from a man younger than 35 in good health. Some clones in this sample may be carry-over from other donors' samples. CDR3s include the opening cysteine and the closing phenylalanine or tryptophan. Fields, in order: D gene, clone size, V gene, J gene, CDR3 DNA, CDR3 protein. D genes are given only for firm matches. The size entry is marked missing in some rows and otherwise reads once, few, many or a size class.

D gene: TRBD1; clone size: -; V gene: TRBV28; J gene: TRBJ1-6; CDR3 DNA: TGTGCCAGCAGTTTATGGAAGACAGGGGGGAATTCACCCCTCCACTTT; CDR3 protein: CASSLWKTGGNSPLHF
D gene: -; clone size: -; V gene: TRBV15; J gene: TRBJ1-5; CDR3 DNA: TGTGCCACCAGCAGGGGGGGGTTAGTCAATCAGCCCCAGCATTTT; CDR3 protein: CATSRGGLVNQPQHF
D gene: -; clone size: -; V gene: TRBV7-2; J gene: TRBJ2-1; CDR3 DNA: TGTGCCAGCAGCTTAGGAGGGAGGACCTACAATGAGCAGTTCTTC; CDR3 protein: CASSLGGRTYNEQFF
D gene: -; clone size: -; V gene: TRBV2; J gene: TRBJ2-7; CDR3 DNA: TGTGCCAGCAGCCGGGTTCAGGCCCGCGAGCAGTACTTC; CDR3 protein: CASSRVQAREQYF
D gene: -; clone size: -; V gene: TRBV18; J gene: TRBJ1-5; CDR3 DNA: TGTGCCAGCTCACCAAGCCAGTTGATGGAGGAGCAGCCCCAGCATTTT; CDR3 protein: CASSPSQLMEEQPQHF
D gene: TRBD1; clone size: -; V gene: TRBV29-1; J gene: TRBJ1-4; CDR3 DNA: TGCAGCGTGGGAACAGGGGGCTTGGGTGAAAAACTGTTTTTT; CDR3 protein: CSVGTGGLGEKLFF
D gene: -; clone size: -; V gene: TRBV18; J gene: TRBJ1-2; CDR3 DNA: TGTGCCAGCTCACCGTCGGACAGCTACTATGGCTACACCTTC; CDR3 protein: CASSPSDSYYGYTF
D gene: -; clone size: -; V gene: TRBV28; J gene: TRBJ2-4; CDR3 DNA: TGTGCCAGCAGTCTTCAGGGGGCCAAAAACATTCAGTACTTC; CDR3 protein: CASSLQGAKNIQYF
D gene: TRBD1; clone size: -; V gene: TRBV2; J gene: TRBJ2-2; CDR3 DNA: TGTGCCAGCAGGGTCTTCTCGAGGGACAGTTACACCGGGGAGCTGTTTTTT; CDR3 protein: CASRVFSRDSYTGELFF
D gene: TRBD2; clone size: -; V gene: TRBV28; J gene: TRBJ2-1; CDR3 DNA: TGTGCCAGCAGTTTAGGTACTAGCGGGGCCCACGAGCAGTTCTTC; CDR3 protein: CASSLGTSGAHEQFF
D gene: TRBD2; clone size: -; V gene: TRBV5-1; J gene: TRBJ2-1; CDR3 DNA: TGCGCCACCCACCCCGAGGGGATGCGGGAGTATGGTGAGCAGTTCTTC; CDR3 protein: CATHPEGMREYGEQFF
D gene: TRBD2; clone size: -; V gene: TRBV7-9; J gene: TRBJ2-7; CDR3 DNA: TGTGCCAGCAGGTATCCATTAGCGGGAGGGCCCTACGAGCAGTACTTC; CDR3 protein: CASRYPLAGGPYEQYF
D gene: -; clone size: -; V gene: TRBV9; J gene: TRBJ1-2; CDR3 DNA: TGTGCCAGCAGCCCCAAGGGCCTACCTAACTATGGCTACACCTTC; CDR3 protein: CASSPKGLPNYGYTF
D gene: -; clone size: -; V gene: TRBV30; J gene: TRBJ1-6; CDR3 DNA: TGTGCCATCAGCGGGGGTCTAAATTCACCCCTCCACTTT; CDR3 protein: CAISGGLNSPLHF
D gene: -; clone size: -; V gene: TRBV25-1; J gene: TRBJ1-2; CDR3 DNA: TGTGCCAGCAGACTGGACGGCTATGGCTACACCTTC; CDR3 protein: CASRLDGYGYTF
D gene: TRBD2; clone size: -; V gene: TRBV5-1; J gene: TRBJ2-3; CDR3 DNA: TGCGCCAGCAGCTTGGCGGATACTAGCGGGAGAGGGGATACGCAGTATTTT; CDR3 protein: CASSLADTSGRGDTQYF
D gene: -; clone size: -; V gene: TRBV6-1; J gene: TRBJ1-2; CDR3 DNA: TGTGCCAGCAGGCCGGCGGATGTCCGAGGCTACACCTTC; CDR3 protein: CASRPADVRGYTF
D gene: TRBD1; clone size: -; V gene: TRBV7-3; J gene: TRBJ2-1; CDR3 DNA: TGTGCCAGCAGCTTAACAGGGACAGCTACCAACCTCAATGAGCAGTTCTTC; CDR3 protein: CASSLTGTATNLNEQFF
D gene: -; clone size: -; V gene: TRBV6-1; J gene: TRBJ1-6; CDR3 DNA: TGTGCCAGCAGTGGTCCGGGTATCAGGTCACCCCTCCACTTT; CDR3 protein: CASSGPGIRSPLHF
D gene: TRBD2; clone size: -; V gene: TRBV7-3; J gene: TRBJ2-3; CDR3 DNA: TGTGCCAGCAGCTTTTTAGCGGGGGACACAGATACGCAGTATTTT; CDR3 protein: CASSFLAGDTDTQYF
D gene: -; clone size: -; V gene: TRBV7-3; J gene: TRBJ2-1; CDR3 DNA: TGTGCCAGCAGCCCCTTCCCCGGGACGAGCCTTAACAATGAGCAGTTCTTC; CDR3 protein: CASSPFPGTSLNNEQFF
D gene: -; clone size: -; V gene: TRBV10-3; J gene: TRBJ2-7; CDR3 DNA: TGTGCCATCTCAGGGCAAGGAGGGCAGTACTTC; CDR3 protein: CAISGQGGQYF
D gene: -; clone size: -; V gene: TRBV11-3; J gene: TRBJ1-3; CDR3 DNA: TGTGCCAGCAGCTTGGGGTCCGGAAACACCATATATTTT; CDR3 protein: CASSLGSGNTIYF
D gene: -; clone size: once; V gene: TRBV7-8; J gene: TRBJ2-5; CDR3 DNA: TGTGCCAGCAGCTTAGGTCAGGGGGGGAAAGGGACCCAGTACTTC; CDR3 protein: CASSLGQGGKGTQYF
D gene: -; clone size: -; V gene: TRBV28; J gene: TRBJ1-4; CDR3 DNA: TGTGCCAGCAGCATCCGTGGGAAACTGTTTTTT; CDR3 protein: CASSIRGKLFF
D gene: -; clone size: -; V gene: TRBV4-1; J gene: TRBJ2-1; CDR3 DNA: TGCGCCAGCAGCCCCACCGAAAGACGCGGACAGCTGTTCTTC; CDR3 protein: CASSPTERRGQLFF
D gene: -; clone size: -; V gene: TRBV5-5; J gene: TRBJ2-5; CDR3 DNA: TGTGCCAGCAGCTTTGTAGGCGAGACCCAGTACTTC; CDR3 protein: CASSFVGETQYF
D gene: -; clone size: -; V gene: TRBV28; J gene: TRBJ2-5; CDR3 DNA: TGTGCCAGCAGTTTACGACCGGAGACCCAGTACTTC; CDR3 protein: CASSLRPETQYF
D gene: -; clone size: -; V gene: TRBV5-6; J gene: TRBJ2-5; CDR3 DNA: TGTGCCAGCAGCTGGGGTATGGAGTTGGAGACCCAGTACTTC; CDR3 protein: CASSWGMELETQYF
D gene: TRBD2; clone size: -; V gene: TRBV11-3; J gene: TRBJ2-3; CDR3 DNA: TGTGCCAGCAGCTTAGTTGCGGGAGGGTGGGATACGCAGTATTTT; CDR3 protein: CASSLVAGGWDTQYF
D gene: -; clone size: -; V gene: TRBV9; J gene: TRBJ2-6; CDR3 DNA: TGTGCCAGCAGCTTTACAGGGATAGGGGCCAACGTCCTGACTTTC; CDR3 protein: CASSFTGIGANVLTF
D gene: TRBD1; clone size: -; V gene: TRBV29-1; J gene: TRBJ2-3; CDR3 DNA: TGCAGCGTTGACGGACAGGGGGGGACAGATACGCAGTATTTT; CDR3 protein: CSVDGQGGTDTQYF
D gene: TRBD1; clone size: -; V gene: TRBV29-1; J gene: TRBJ2-7; CDR3 DNA: TGCAGCGTTTCACCCCCGGGACAGATCTACGAGCAGTACTTC; CDR3 protein: CSVSPPGQIYEQYF
D gene: -; clone size: -; V gene: TRBV29-1; J gene: TRBJ1-1; CDR3 DNA: TGCAGCGTTTCATGGACCTTCGGGCGCACTGAAGCTTTCTTT; CDR3 protein: CSVSWTFGRTEAFF
D gene: -; clone size: -; V gene: TRBV6-6; J gene: TRBJ1-5; CDR3 DNA: TGTGCCAGCAGTTACGGGGGTAACAATCAGCCCCAGCATTTT; CDR3 protein: CASSYGGNNQPQHF
D gene: -; clone size: once; V gene: TRBV29-1; J gene: TRBJ2-3; CDR3 DNA: TGCAGCGTTGTTCCGCCGCAGTATTTT; CDR3 protein: CSVVPPQYF
D gene: -; clone size: few; V gene: TRBV5-1; J gene: TRBJ1-5; CDR3 DNA: TGCGCCAGCAGCTTGGGCACAGCAGGTCAGCCCCAGCATTTT; CDR3 protein: CASSLGTAGQPQHF
D gene: -; clone size: -; V gene: TRBV18; J gene: TRBJ2-4; CDR3 DNA: TGTGCCAGCTCACCCCAGGGGCACATTCAGTACTTC; CDR3 protein: CASSPQGHIQYF
D gene: -; clone size: -; V gene: TRBV11-3; J gene: TRBJ2-1; CDR3 DNA: TGTGCCAGCAGCTTCGGGCTCAACAATGAGCAGTTCTTC; CDR3 protein: CASSFGLNNEQFF
D gene: -; clone size: -; V gene: TRBV5-1; J gene: TRBJ1-2; CDR3 DNA: TGCGCCAGCAGCTTGGTTGGTGGAGGGGAGAACTATGGCTACACCTTC; CDR3 protein: CASSLVGGGENYGYTF
D gene: -; clone size: -; V gene: TRBV28; J gene: TRBJ1-3; CDR3 DNA: TGTGCCAGCAGTTTCGGCGGGGCAGGGGGAAACACCATATATTTT; CDR3 protein: CASSFGGAGGNTIYF
D gene: TRBD1; clone size: -; V gene: TRBV10-1; J gene: TRBJ2-7; CDR3 DNA: TGCGCCAGCAGTCCCCGGGACAGGGGTTACGAGCAGTACTTC; CDR3 protein: CASSPRDRGYEQYF
D gene: -; clone size: -; V gene: TRBV6-1; J gene: TRBJ1-1; CDR3 DNA: TGTGCCAGCAGTGAAAGGGTTGGGGCTTTCTTT; CDR3 protein: CASSERVGAFF
D gene: TRBD2; clone size: -; V gene: TRBV6-1; J gene: TRBJ2-2; CDR3 DNA: TGTGCCAGCAGTGAAGCCCAGGGACTAGCGGGATCGAACACCGGGGAGCTGTTTTTT; CDR3 protein: CASSEAQGLAGSNTGELFF
D gene: -; clone size: -; V gene: TRBV9; J gene: TRBJ2-7; CDR3 DNA: TGTGCCAGCAGCGTAGACGGTCCCGTAAGGGGCGAGCAGTACTTC; CDR3 protein: CASSVDGPVRGEQYF
D gene: -; clone size: -; V gene: TRBV29-1; J gene: TRBJ1-1; CDR3 DNA: TGCAGCGTTTCCAGTTACAGGATGAACACTGAAGCTTTCTTT; CDR3 protein: CSVSSYRMNTEAFF
D gene: -; clone size: -; V gene: TRBV5-1; J gene: TRBJ1-2; CDR3 DNA: TGCGCCAGCAGCTTGGAACGGGGGAGTCACTATGGCTACACCTTC; CDR3 protein: CASSLERGSHYGYTF
D gene: TRBD1; clone size: -; V gene: TRBV9; J gene: TRBJ1-4; CDR3 DNA: TGTGCCAGCGGACCCTCGGGACAGTCTAATGAAAAACTGTTTTTT; CDR3 protein: CASGPSGQSNEKLFF
D gene: -; clone size: few; V gene: TRBV29-1; J gene: TRBJ2-1; CDR3 DNA: TGCAGCGTTGTCGGGCTCCTCATGAACAATGAGCAGTTCTTC; CDR3 protein: CSVVGLLMNNEQFF
D gene: TRBD1; clone size: -; V gene: TRBV11-2; J gene: TRBJ2-2; CDR3 DNA: TGTGCCAGCAGGCCGCCGGGACAGAAGAACACCGGGGAGCTGTTTTTT; CDR3 protein: CASRPPGQKNTGELFF
D gene: TRBD1; clone size: -; V gene: TRBV7-9; J gene: TRBJ1-5; CDR3 DNA: TGTGCCAGCAGCTCTGACCGGGACAGGGGGCTTAGTAGCAATCAGCCCCAGCATTTT; CDR3 protein: CASSSDRDRGLSSNQPQHF
D gene: -; clone size: -; V gene: TRBV9; J gene: TRBJ2-7; CDR3 DNA: TGTGCCAGCAGCGTAGACGGGTATACCTACGAGCAGTACTTC; CDR3 protein: CASSVDGYTYEQYF